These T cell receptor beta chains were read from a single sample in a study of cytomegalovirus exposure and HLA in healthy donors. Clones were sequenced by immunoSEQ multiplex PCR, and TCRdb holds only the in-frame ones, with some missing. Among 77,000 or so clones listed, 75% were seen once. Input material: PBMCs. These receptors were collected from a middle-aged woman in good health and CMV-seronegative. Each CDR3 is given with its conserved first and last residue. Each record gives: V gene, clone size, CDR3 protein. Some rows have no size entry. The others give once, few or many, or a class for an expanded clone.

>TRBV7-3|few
CASSEAGTDQETQYF
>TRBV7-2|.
CASSLRQNTEAFF
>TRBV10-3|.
CAISESTGEAFF
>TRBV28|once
CASSLPGQGATSGRRSGANVLTF
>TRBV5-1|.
CASSRTGTGNFAGEAFF
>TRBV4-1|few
CASSQTPSGLGNEQFF
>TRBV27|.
CASRMTGGDLFEQYF
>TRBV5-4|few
CASSQDRSSYNEQFF
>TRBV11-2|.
CASSLERVIHEQYF
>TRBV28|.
CASSSAGEVSAYEQYF
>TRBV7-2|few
CASSLGSGSSTDTQYF
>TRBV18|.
CASSPGTGQDYGYTF
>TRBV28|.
CASSLTGNTEAFF
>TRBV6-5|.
CASSPGGVPEAFF
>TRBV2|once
CASSEDTSRSKQYF
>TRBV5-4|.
CASSLGPLAGGYNEQFF
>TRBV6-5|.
CATRALPGNTEAFF
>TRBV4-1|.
CASSRGPPYNEQFF
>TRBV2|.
CASSRDRANQPQHF
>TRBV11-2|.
CASRISQGFATDTQYF
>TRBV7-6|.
CASRPSSGIVAGNTIYF
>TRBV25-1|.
CASTPGTLNTEAFF
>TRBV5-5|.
CASSLPPWSPRVSYGEQYF
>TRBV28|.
CASSTTRTGVDTEAFF
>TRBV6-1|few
CASRDRGRQNYGYTF
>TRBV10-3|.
CAISDAGSNQPQHF
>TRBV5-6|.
CASSFDTGQETQYF
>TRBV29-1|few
CSVPGQGLEQFF
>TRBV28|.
CASSINTSGRRRYEQYF
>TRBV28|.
CASSAIQGPGYTF
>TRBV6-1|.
CASSASGGGRGYGYTF
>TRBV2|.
CASRGTGESPLHF
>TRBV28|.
CASSRWPAQGGTEAFF
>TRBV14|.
CASSPLLGRENTDTDTQYF
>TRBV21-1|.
CASSKGQGSSDAEAFF
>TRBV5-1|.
CASSLGDRNNEQFF
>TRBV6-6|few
CASTGAGETNTIYF
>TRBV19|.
CASSSSGFSYEQYF
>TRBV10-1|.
CASSDYTGERNQPQHF
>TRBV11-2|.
CASSLETSGSTDTQYF
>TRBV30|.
CAWSEGTGGIYGYTF
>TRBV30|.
CAWGGTSGTYEQYF
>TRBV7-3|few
CASSQNRGAYNEQFF
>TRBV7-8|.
CASSWDRGSAGELFF
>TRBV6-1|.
CASTNRYSNQPQHF
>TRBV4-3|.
CASSQVEQGFSRNIQYF
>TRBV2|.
CASSGKTEAFF